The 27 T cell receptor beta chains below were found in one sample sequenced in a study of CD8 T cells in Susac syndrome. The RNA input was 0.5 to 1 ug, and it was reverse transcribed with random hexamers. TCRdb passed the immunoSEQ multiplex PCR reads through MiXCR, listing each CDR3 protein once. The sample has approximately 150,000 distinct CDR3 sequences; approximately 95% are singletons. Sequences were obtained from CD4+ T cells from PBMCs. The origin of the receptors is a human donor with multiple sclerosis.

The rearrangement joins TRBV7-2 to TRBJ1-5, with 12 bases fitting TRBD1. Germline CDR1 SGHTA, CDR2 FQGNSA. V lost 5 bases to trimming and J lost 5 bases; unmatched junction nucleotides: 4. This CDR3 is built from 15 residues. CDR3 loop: CASSQGQGADQPQHF. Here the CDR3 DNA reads TGTGCCAGCAGCCAGGGACAGGGGGCCGATCAGCCCCAGCATTTT.

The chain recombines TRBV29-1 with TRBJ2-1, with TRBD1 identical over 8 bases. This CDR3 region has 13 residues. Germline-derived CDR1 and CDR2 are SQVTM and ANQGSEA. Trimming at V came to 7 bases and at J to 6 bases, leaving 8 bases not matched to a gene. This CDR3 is CSAGPTGGNEQFF. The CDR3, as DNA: TGCAGCGCGGGTCCTACAGGGGGCAATGAGCAGTTCTTC.

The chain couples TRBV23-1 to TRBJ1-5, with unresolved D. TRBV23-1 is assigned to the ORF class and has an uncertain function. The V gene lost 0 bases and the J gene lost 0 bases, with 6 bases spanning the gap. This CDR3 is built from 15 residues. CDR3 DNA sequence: TGCGCCAGCAGTCAATCGTGGGTTAGCAATCAGCCCCAGCATTTT. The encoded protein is CASSQSWVSNQPQHF.

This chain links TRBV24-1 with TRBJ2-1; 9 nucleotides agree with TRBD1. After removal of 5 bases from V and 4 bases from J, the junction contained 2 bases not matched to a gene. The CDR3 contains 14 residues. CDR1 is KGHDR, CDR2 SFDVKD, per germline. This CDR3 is CATSAGQGYNEQFF. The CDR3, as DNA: TGTGCCACCAGTGCGGGACAGGGATACAATGAGCAGTTCTTC.

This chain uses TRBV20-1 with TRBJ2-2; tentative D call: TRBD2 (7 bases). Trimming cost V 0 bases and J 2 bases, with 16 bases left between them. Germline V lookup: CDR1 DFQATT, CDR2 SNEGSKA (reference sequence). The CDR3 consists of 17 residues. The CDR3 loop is CSARDGGLAVNTGELFF. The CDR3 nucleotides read TGCAGTGCTAGAGATGGGGGCCTAGCGGTAAACACCGGGGAGCTGTTTTTT.

The CDR3 is CASSSILAGDAGELFF. CDR3 nucleotides: TGTGCCAGCAGCTCGATACTAGCGGGAGACGCCGGGGAGCTGTTTTTT. The chain joins TRBV5-6 to TRBJ2-2; 11 bases are a match to TRBD2. The trim removed 3 bases at V and 6 bases at J, leaving 7 bases unmatched. The CDR3 totals 16 residues. Germline V lookup: CDR1 SGHDT, CDR2 YYEEEE. The variable domain in full, completed from reference TRBV5-6 and TRBJ2-2, reads DAGVTQSPTHLIKTRGQQVTLRCSPKSGHDTVSWYQQALGQGPQFIFQYYEEEERQRGNFPDRFSGHQFPNYSSELNVNALLLGDSALYLCASSSILAGDAGELFFGEGSRLTVL.

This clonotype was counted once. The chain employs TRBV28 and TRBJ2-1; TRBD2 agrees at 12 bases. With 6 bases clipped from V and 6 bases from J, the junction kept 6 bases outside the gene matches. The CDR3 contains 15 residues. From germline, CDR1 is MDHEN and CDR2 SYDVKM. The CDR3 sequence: CASSRGTSGLNEQFF. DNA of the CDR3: TGTGCCAGCAGCCGCGGGACTAGCGGGCTCAATGAGCAGTTCTTC.

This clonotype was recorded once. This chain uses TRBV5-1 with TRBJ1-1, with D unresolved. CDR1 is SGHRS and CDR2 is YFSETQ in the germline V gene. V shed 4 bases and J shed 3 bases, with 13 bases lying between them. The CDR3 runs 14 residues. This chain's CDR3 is CASSPLEVHTEAFF. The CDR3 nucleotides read TGCGCCAGCAGCCCACTAGAAGTCCACACTGAAGCTTTCTTT.

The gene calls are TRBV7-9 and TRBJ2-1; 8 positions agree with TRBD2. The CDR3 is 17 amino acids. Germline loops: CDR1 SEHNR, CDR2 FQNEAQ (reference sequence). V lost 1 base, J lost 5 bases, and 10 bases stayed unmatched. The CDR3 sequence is CASSLDAWTSWDNEQFF. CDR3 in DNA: TGTGCCAGCAGCTTAGATGCATGGACTAGCTGGGACAATGAGCAGTTCTTC.

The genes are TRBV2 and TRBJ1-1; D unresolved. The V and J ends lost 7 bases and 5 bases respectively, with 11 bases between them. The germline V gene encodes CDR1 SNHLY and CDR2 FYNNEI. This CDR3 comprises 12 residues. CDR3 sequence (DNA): TGTGCCAGCAAGTCCCATGGGACTGAAGCTTTCTTT. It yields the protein CASKSHGTEAFF.

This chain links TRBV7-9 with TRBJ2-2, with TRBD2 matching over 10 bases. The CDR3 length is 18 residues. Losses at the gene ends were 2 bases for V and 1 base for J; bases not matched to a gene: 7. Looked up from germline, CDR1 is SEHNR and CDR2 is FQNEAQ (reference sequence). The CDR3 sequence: CASSLRALAGENTGELFF. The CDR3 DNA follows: TGTGCCAGCAGCTTAAGGGCGCTAGCGGGAGAGAACACCGGGGAGCTGTTTTTT.

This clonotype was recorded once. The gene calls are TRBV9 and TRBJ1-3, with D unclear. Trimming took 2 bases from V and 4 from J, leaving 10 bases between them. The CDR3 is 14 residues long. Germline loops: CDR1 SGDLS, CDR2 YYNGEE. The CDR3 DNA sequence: TGTGCCAGCAGCGTGGCGGGGTTGGGAAACACCATATATTTT. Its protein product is CASSVAGLGNTIYF.

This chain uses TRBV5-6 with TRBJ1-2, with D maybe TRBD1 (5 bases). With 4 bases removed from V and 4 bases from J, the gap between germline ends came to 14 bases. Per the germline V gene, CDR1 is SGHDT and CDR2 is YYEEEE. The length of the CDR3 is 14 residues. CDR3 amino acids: CASSRQQVTYGYTF. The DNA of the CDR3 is TGTGCCAGCAGCCGTCAACAGGTGACCTATGGCTACACCTTC.

The CDR3 DNA sequence: TGTGCCTGGAGTACTCTAGCGGGCTACAATGAGCAGTTCTTC. Translated, it gives CAWSTLAGYNEQFF. The J gene is TRBJ2-1, the V gene TRBV30; 8 bases are a match to TRBD2. V lost 2 bases to trimming and J lost 3 bases; unmatched junction nucleotides: 3. CDR1 and CDR2 (germline): GTSNPN, SVGIG (reference sequence). The CDR3 runs 14 residues.

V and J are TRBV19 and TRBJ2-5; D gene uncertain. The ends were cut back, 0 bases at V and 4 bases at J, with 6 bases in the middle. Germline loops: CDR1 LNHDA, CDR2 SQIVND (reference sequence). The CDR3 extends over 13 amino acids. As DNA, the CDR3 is TGTGCCAGTAGTATAGAGCATAGAGAGACCCAGTACTTC. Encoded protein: CASSIEHRETQYF.

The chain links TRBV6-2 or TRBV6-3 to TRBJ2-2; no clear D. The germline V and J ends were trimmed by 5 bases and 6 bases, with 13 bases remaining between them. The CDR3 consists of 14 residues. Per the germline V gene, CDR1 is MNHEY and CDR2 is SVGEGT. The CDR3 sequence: CASSAHIGPGELFF. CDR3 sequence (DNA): TGTGCCAGCAGTGCCCACATAGGACCCGGGGAGCTGTTTTTT.

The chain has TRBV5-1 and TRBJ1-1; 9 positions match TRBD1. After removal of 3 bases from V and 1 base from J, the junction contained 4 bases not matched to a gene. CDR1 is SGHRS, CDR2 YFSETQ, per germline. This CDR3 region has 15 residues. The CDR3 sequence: CASSSTGGRNTEAFF. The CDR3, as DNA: TGCGCCAGCAGCTCCACAGGGGGCAGGAACACTGAAGCTTTCTTT.

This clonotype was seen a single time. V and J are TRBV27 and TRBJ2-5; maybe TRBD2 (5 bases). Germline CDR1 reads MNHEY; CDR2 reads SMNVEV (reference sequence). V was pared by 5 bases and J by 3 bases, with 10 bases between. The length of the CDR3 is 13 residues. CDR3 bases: TGTGCCAGCAGTCCGGACTGGGAAGAGACCCAGTACTTC. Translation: CASSPDWEETQYF.

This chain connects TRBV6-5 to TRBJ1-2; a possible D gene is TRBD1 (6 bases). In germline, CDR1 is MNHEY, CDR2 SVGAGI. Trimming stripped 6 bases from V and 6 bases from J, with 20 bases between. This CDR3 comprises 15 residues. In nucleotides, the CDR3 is TGTGCCAGCAGAGACCCTGCGACAGGATATAATGGCTACACCTTC. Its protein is CASRDPATGYNGYTF.

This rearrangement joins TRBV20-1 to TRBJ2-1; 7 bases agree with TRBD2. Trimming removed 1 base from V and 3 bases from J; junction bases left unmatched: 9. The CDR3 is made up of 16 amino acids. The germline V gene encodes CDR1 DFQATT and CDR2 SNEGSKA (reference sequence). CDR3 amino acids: CSARGPASGIYNEQFF. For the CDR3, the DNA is TGCAGTGCTAGAGGCCCCGCTAGCGGAATCTACAATGAGCAGTTCTTC.

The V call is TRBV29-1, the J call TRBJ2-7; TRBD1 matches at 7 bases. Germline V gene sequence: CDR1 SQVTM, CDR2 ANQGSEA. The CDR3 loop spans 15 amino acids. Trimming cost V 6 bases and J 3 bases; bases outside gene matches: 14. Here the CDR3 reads CSVSRRQGQFYEQYF. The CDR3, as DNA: TGCAGCGTGTCGCGGCGACAGGGACAGTTCTACGAGCAGTACTTC.

CDR3 sequence: CASSASHQETQYF. The CDR3 bases are TGTGCCAGCAGCGCATCCCACCAAGAGACCCAGTACTTC. The J gene is TRBJ2-5, the V gene TRBV7-7; D not certain. Germline lookup yields CDR1 SSHAT and CDR2 FNYEAQ (reference sequence). The CDR3 has 13 residues. Trimming shortened V by 5 bases and J by 0 bases, and 7 bases separated the two germline ends. Together with reference TRBV7-7 and TRBJ2-5, the CDR3 gives the full variable domain: GAGVSQSPRYKVTKRGQDVTLRCDPISSHATLYWYQQALGQGPEFLTYFNYEAQPDKSGLPSDRFSAERPEGSISTLTIQRTEQRDSAMYRCASSASHQETQYFGPGTRLLVL.

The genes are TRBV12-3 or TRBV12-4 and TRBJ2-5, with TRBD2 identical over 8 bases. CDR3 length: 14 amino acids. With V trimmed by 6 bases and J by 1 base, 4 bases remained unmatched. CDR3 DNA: TGTGCCAGCAGGATGAGCGGGGGCCAAGAGACCCAGTACTTC. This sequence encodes CASRMSGGQETQYF.

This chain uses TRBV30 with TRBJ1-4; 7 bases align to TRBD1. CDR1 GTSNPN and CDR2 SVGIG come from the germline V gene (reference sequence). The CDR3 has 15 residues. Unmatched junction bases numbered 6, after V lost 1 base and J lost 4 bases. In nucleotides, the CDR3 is TGTGCCTGGAGTGGAGGGGGGACAGATAATGAAAAACTGTTTTTT. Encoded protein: CAWSGGGTDNEKLFF. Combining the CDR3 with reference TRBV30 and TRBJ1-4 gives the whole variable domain SQTIHQWPATLVQPVGSPLSLECTVEGTSNPNLYWYRQAAGRGLQLLFYSVGIGQISSEVPQNLSASRPQDRQFILSSKKLLLSDSGFYLCAWSGGGTDNEKLFFGSGTQLSVL.

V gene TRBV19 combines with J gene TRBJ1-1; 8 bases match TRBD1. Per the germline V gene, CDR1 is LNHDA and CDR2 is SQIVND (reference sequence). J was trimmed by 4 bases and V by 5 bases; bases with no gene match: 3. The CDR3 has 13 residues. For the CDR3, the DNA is TGTGCCAGTAGTCAGGGGGCTTTCACTGAAGCTTTCTTT. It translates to CASSQGAFTEAFF.

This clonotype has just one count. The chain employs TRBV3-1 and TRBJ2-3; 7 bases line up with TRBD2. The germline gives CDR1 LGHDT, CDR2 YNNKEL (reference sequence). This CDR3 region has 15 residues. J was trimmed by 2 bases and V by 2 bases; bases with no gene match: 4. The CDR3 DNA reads TGTGCCAGCAGCCAAAACGGGAGGTACACAGATACGCAGTATTTT. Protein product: CASSQNGRYTDTQYF.

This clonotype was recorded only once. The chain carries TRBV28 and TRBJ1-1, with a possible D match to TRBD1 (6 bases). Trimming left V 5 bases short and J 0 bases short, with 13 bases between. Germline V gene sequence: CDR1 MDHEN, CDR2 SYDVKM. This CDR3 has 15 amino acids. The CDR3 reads CASSPEGGMNTEAFF. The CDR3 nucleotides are TGTGCCAGCAGTCCTGAGGGGGGGATGAACACTGAAGCTTTCTTT.